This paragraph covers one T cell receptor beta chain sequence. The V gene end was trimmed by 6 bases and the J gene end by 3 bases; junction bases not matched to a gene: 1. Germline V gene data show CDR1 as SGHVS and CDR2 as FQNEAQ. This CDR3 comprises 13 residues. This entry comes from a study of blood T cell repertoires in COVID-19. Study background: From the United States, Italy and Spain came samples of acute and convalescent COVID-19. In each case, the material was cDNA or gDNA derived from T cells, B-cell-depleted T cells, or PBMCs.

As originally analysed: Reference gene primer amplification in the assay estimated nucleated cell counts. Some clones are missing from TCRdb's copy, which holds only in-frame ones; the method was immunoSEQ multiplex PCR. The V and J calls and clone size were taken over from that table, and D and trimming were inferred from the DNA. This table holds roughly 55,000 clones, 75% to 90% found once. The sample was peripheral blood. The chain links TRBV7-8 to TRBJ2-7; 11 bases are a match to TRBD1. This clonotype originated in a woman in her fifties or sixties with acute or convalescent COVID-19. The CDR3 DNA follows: TGTGCCAGCAGGGGGACAGGGGGCTACGAGCAGTACTTC. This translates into CASRGTGGYEQYF.